One and the same sample provided the 21 T cell receptor beta chains below, sequenced in a study of human T cells and chemical hapten exposure (dated by TCRdb to the early 2020s). Libraries were constructed by RACE. Reads for this sample came from a NextSeq 500. TCRdb took the public reads, trimmed them with fastp at Q25, ran MiXCR for clone calling and kept in-frame beta chains. CDR3 protein duplicates are merged, each entry listing the most common genes and DNA. The sample data list tens of thousands of distinct CDR3 sequences, and about a tenth of these were observed just once. 2.5% of the sample is taken by the ten largest. In light of the paper, this sample's time point label describes: patch test 2, 6 weeks after DPC sensitization. The meaning of the sample's treatment or condition label: therapeutic diphenylcyclopropenone sensitization with weekly scalp DPC. Material: whole blood, obtained in connection with sensitization to the hapten diphenylcyclopropenone (DPC). The source of these receptors is a woman aged 30 to 39 with alopecia areata. Some clones in this sample may be carry-over from other donors' samples.

The chain employs TRBV19 and TRBJ1-5; 7 positions agree with TRBD1. CDR1 LNHDA and CDR2 SQIVND come from the germline V gene (reference sequence). This CDR3 comprises 16 residues. Trimming cost V 9 bases and J 3 bases; bases outside gene matches: 14. CDR3 nucleotides: TGTGCCAGCAATAACGACAGGGCTACACTCAATCAGCCCCAGCATTTT. This sequence encodes CASNNDRATLNQPQHF.

This clonotype was seen many times. The V call is TRBV7-9, the J call TRBJ1-4; possible D gene TRBD1, 6 bases. CDR1 and CDR2 from the germline V gene are SEHNR and FQNEAQ (reference sequence). Trimming cost V 5 bases and J 8 bases, with 12 bases left between them. This CDR3 contains 13 residues. This CDR3 is CASSHRESEKLFF. Written as DNA, the CDR3 is TGTGCCAGCAGCCACAGGGAGAGCGAAAAACTGTTTTTT.

This chain connects TRBV10-3 to TRBJ2-5; 12 positions agree with TRBD2. The junction had 13 bases not matched to a gene; V was cut back by 3 bases and J by 5 bases. Germline V gene lookup returns CDR1 ENHRY and CDR2 SYGVKD. This CDR3 contains 18 residues. CDR3: CAISDEGLAGIGQETQYF. CDR3 sequence (DNA): TGTGCCATCAGTGATGAAGGACTAGCGGGAATAGGTCAGGAGACCCAGTACTTC.

This clonotype has a count of ten or more. The rearrangement uses TRBV24-1 and TRBJ2-1, with D possibly being TRBD1 (6 bases). The V end was cut by 5 bases, the J end by 7 bases, with 17 bases between. The germline V gene has CDR1 KGHDR and CDR2 SFDVKD. There are 15 residues in the CDR3. The CDR3 DNA sequence: TGTGCCACCAGTGTCCAACAGGGCTGGGGGAATGAGCAGTTCTTC. This encodes CATSVQQGWGNEQFF.

Turning to this clonotype: A read error is possible here, since a much larger clone lies one base away. The chain links TRBV20-1 to TRBJ1-4; no clear D gene. This CDR3 is 13 amino acids long. Germline-derived CDR1 and CDR2 are DFQATT and SNEGSKA (reference sequence). With 5 bases removed from V and 7 bases from J, the gap between germline ends came to 14 bases. In DNA, the CDR3 is TGCAGTGCTTCCGGGTCCCTGAGTGAAAAACTGTTTTTT. Translating gives CSASGSLSEKLFF.

The chain recombines TRBV7-8 with TRBJ2-7; TRBD1 agrees at 8 bases. Per the germline V gene, CDR1 is SGHVS and CDR2 is FQNEAQ. The CDR3 covers 17 residues. After removal of 4 bases from V and 0 bases from J, the junction contained 11 bases not matched to a gene. In DNA form, the CDR3 reads TGTGCCAGCAGCTCAAAAAGGGACAGGTCCCGCTCCTACGAGCAGTACTTC. This sequence encodes CASSSKRDRSRSYEQYF. The full variable domain, in which reference TRBV7-8 and TRBJ2-7 provide the parts outside the CDR3, is GAGVSQSPRYKVAKRGQDVALRCDPISGHVSLFWYQQALGQGPEFLTYFQNEAQLDKSGLPSDRFFAERPEGSVSTLKIQRTQQEDSAVYLCASSSKRDRSRSYEQYFGPGTRLTVT.

This sequence joins TRBV20-1 and TRBJ1-2; D is unclear. The CDR3 extends over 12 amino acids. The V end lost 5 bases, the J end lost 4 bases, and 11 bases lay between the germline ends. From germline, CDR1 is DFQATT and CDR2 SNEGSKA (reference sequence). CDR3 DNA sequence: TGCAGTGCTCAACAGACTGGCTATGGCTACACCTTC. Translation: CSAQQTGYGYTF.

V and J are TRBV29-1 and TRBJ1-2, with unresolved D. The germline V and J ends were trimmed by 3 bases and 2 bases, with 4 bases remaining between them. This CDR3 is built from 11 residues. Per the germline V gene, CDR1 is SQVTM and CDR2 is ANQGSEA. The CDR3 here is CSVDPNYGYTF. In DNA, the CDR3 is TGCAGCGTTGACCCGAACTATGGCTACACCTTC.

This clonotype was seen more than once but under ten times. This chain connects TRBV4-1 to TRBJ2-3; no reliable D call. CDR3 length equals 12 residues. Germline CDR1 MGHRA, CDR2 YSYEKL. V was clipped by 2 bases and J by 2 bases, with 2 bases between them. CDR3 loop: CASSQHTDTQYF. The CDR3 nucleotides read TGCGCCAGCAGCCAACACACAGATACGCAGTATTTT.

This clonotype was seen many times. The genes are TRBV6-6 and TRBJ1-5; D possibly corresponds to TRBD1 (5 bases). Germline V lookup: CDR1 MNHNY, CDR2 SVGAGI (reference sequence). Trimming took off 6 bases at V and 2 bases at J, with 29 bases between the two ends. The length of the CDR3 is 20 residues. CDR3 sequence (DNA): TGTGCCAGCAGCCTTACTCACGCCAGGATGGGGACGGTGCGCAATCAGCCCCAGCATTTT. It yields the protein CASSLTHARMGTVRNQPQHF.

The chain uses TRBV28 and TRBJ2-7; no firm D call. The CDR3 has 12 amino acids. Germline loops: CDR1 MDHEN, CDR2 SYDVKM. V was pared by 5 bases and J by 5 bases, with 10 bases between. The DNA of the CDR3 is TGTGCCAGCAGTCCTGACATCCACGAGCAGTACTTC. It specifies CASSPDIHEQYF. Complete variable domain (other parts from reference TRBV28 and TRBJ2-7): DVKVTQSSRYLVKRTGEKVFLECVQDMDHENMFWYRQDPGLGLRLIYFSYDVKMKEKGDIPEGYSVSREKKERFSLILESASTNQTSMYLCASSPDIHEQYFGPGTRLTVT.

Worth noting for this clonotype: Possible read error: a much larger clone is one base away. The CDR3 region has the DNA TGTGCCAGCAGCCATGGGTCAGGCTATGGAAACACCATATATTTT. Its protein product is CASSHGSGYGNTIYF. This rearrangement joins TRBV3-1 to TRBJ1-3; D gene ambiguous. The CDR3 spans 15 residues. V dropped 3 bases and J dropped 3 bases, with 12 bases sitting between them. Germline lookup yields CDR1 LGHDT and CDR2 YNNKEL (reference sequence).

This sequence joins TRBV29-1 and TRBJ2-5; no clear D. V was trimmed by 2 bases and J by 5 bases, leaving 9 bases between them. The germline V gene encodes CDR1 SQVTM and CDR2 ANQGSEA. The CDR3 loop spans 12 amino acids. The CDR3 nucleotides read TGCAGCGTTGAACCGTTGGGGGAGACCCAGTACTTC. Amino acids: CSVEPLGETQYF.

This clonotype was seen many times. The genes are TRBV20-1 and TRBJ1-3; D is unresolved. CDR3 length equals 14 residues. Germline-derived CDR1 and CDR2 are DFQATT and SNEGSKA (reference sequence). Trimming removed 6 bases at V and 1 base at J, with 13 bases between. This CDR3 reads CSARRSVSGNTIYF. CDR3 nucleotide sequence: TGCAGTGCCCGTCGTTCGGTGTCTGGAAACACCATATATTTT.

This clonotype has a count of ten or more. The CDR3 DNA follows: TGTGCCAGCACCCAAGCGGGAGCCGGGCAAGAGACCCAGTACTTC. Protein product: CASTQAGAGQETQYF. The rearrangement joins TRBV6-2 or TRBV6-3 to TRBJ2-5, with 8 bases identical to TRBD2. Germline CDR1 and CDR2: MNHEY and SVGEGT. The CDR3 length is 15 residues. J lost 2 bases, V lost 7 bases, and 9 bases had no gene match.

Note on this clonotype: Possible read error: a much larger clone is one base away. The chain has TRBV6-5 and TRBJ2-4; D may be TRBD2 (6 bases). Germline lookup yields CDR1 MNHEY and CDR2 SVGAGI. The CDR3 spans 15 residues. Between the trimmed V and J ends, which lost 6 bases and 3 bases, there was a span of 15 bases. The CDR3 here is CASRGIREDKNIQYF. In DNA, the CDR3 is TGTGCCAGCAGGGGAATCAGGGAGGACAAAAACATTCAGTACTTC.

In its sample, this clonotype was seen many times. The gene calls are TRBV7-2 and TRBJ2-7, with D uncertain. Germline V gene sequence: CDR1 SGHTA, CDR2 FQGNSA. The CDR3 has 13 residues. Trimming took off 1 base at V and 3 bases at J, with 7 bases between the two ends. The CDR3 DNA reads as TGTGCCAGCAGCTTAGTACAGCGCTACGAGCAGTACTTC. Residues: CASSLVQRYEQYF.

As for this clonotype: A much larger clone differs by one base, so this may be a read error. This sequence joins TRBV18 and TRBJ2-3; D is possibly TRBD2 (6 bases). Trimming shortened V by 5 bases and J by 6 bases, and 21 bases separated the two germline ends. Germline assignment: CDR1 KGHSH and CDR2 LQKENI. CDR3 size: 16 residues. In DNA form, the CDR3 reads TGTGCCAGCTCAATAGCCGGGACTTCCCGTTTGGATACGCAGTATTTT. It codes for CASSIAGTSRLDTQYF.

There are many counts of this clonotype. The chain is built from TRBV6-2 or TRBV6-3 and TRBJ2-1, with TRBD2 identical over 9 bases. This CDR3 comprises 18 residues. The trim removed 2 bases at V and 4 bases at J, leaving 12 bases unmatched. Germline CDR1 is MNHEY and CDR2 is SVGEGT. The CDR3 is CASSYPTLAGEGYNEQFF. The CDR3 nucleotides are TGTGCCAGCAGTTACCCTACCTTAGCGGGAGAAGGATACAATGAGCAGTTCTTC.

This clonotype was picked up a small number of times. The chain joins TRBV7-9 to TRBJ2-6; a possible D gene is TRBD2 (5 bases). The CDR3 is made up of 17 amino acids. In germline, CDR1 is SEHNR, CDR2 FQNEAQ (reference sequence). The V end lost 4 bases, the J end lost 0 bases, and 13 bases lay between the germline ends. CDR3 nucleotides: TGTGCCAGCAGCTCAAGAGGAGGTGACTCTGGGGCCAACGTCCTGACTTTC. It codes for CASSSRGGDSGANVLTF.

This clonotype was observed at least ten times. The V and J genes are TRBV7-9 and TRBJ1-1; D call uncertain. The CDR3 sequence is 15 residues long. V dropped 0 bases and J dropped 1 base, with 9 bases sitting between them. Looked up from germline, CDR1 is SEHNR and CDR2 is FQNEAQ (reference sequence). CDR3 nucleotides: TGTGCCAGCAGCTTAGCTGGGAGTTGGAACACTGAAGCTTTCTTT. Encoded protein: CASSLAGSWNTEAFF.